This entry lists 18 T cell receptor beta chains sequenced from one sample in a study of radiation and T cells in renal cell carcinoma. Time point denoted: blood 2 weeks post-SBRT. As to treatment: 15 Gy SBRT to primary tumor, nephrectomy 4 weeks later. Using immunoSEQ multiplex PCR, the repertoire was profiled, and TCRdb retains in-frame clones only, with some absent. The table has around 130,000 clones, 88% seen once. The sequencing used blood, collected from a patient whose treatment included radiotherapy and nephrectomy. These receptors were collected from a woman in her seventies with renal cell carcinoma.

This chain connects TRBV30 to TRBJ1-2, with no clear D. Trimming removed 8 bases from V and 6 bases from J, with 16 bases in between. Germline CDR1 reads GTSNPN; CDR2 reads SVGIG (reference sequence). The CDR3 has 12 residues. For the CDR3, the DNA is TGTGCCGGTTTCAGCCCCGTAAATGGCTACACCTTC. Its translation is CAGFSPVNGYTF.

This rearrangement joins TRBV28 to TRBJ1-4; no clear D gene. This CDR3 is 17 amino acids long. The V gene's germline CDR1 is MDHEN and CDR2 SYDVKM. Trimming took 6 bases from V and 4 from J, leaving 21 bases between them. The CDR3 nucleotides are TGTGCCAGCAGCCCTATAGGAAAGACATTACTTAATGAAAAACTGTTTTTT. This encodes CASSPIGKTLLNEKLFF.

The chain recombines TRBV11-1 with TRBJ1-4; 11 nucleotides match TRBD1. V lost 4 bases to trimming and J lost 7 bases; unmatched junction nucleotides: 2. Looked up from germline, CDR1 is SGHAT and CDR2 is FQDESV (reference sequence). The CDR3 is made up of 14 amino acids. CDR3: CASSSGTGGEKLFF. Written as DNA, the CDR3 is TGTGCCAGCAGCTCCGGGACAGGGGGTGAAAAACTGTTTTTT. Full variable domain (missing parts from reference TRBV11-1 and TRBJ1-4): EAEVAQSPRYKITEKSQAVAFWCDPISGHATLYWYRQILGQGPELLVQFQDESVVDDSQLPKDRFSAERLKGVDSTLKIQPAELGDSAMYLCASSSGTGGEKLFFGSGTQLSVL.

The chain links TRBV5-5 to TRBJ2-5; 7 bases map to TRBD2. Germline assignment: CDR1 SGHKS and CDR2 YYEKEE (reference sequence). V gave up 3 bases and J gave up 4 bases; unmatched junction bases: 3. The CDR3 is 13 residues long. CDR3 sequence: CASSSGLRETQYF. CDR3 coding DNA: TGTGCCAGCAGCTCGGGACTAAGAGAGACCCAGTACTTC. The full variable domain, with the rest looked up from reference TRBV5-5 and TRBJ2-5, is DAGVTQSPTHLIKTRGQQVTLRCSPISGHKSVSWYQQVLGQGPQFIFQYYEKEERGRGNFPDRFSARQFPNYSSELNVNALLLGDSALYLCASSSGLRETQYFGPGTRLLVL.

CDR3 nucleotides: TGTGCCAGCAGCGTCAGGGGTGGGCTCTCCTACAATGAGCAGTTCTTC. It specifies CASSVRGGLSYNEQFF. The chain recombines TRBV5-8 with TRBJ2-1; a weak D match, TRBD1 (6 bases). Per the germline V gene, CDR1 is SGHTS and CDR2 is YDEGEE. The V and J ends lost 4 bases and 0 bases respectively, with 14 bases between them. The CDR3 runs 16 residues.

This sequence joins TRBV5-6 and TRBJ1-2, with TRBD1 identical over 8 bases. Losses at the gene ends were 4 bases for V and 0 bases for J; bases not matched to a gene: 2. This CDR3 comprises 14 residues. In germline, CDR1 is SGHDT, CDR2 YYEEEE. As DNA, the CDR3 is TGTGCCAGCAGCCTGGACAGGGCTAACTATGGCTACACCTTC. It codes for CASSLDRANYGYTF.

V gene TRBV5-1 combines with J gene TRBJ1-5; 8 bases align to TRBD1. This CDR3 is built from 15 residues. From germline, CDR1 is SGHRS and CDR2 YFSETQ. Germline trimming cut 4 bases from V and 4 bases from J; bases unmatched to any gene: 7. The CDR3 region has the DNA TGCGCCAGCAGCCCCCGGACAGGGAGTAATCAGCCCCAGCATTTT. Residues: CASSPRTGSNQPQHF.

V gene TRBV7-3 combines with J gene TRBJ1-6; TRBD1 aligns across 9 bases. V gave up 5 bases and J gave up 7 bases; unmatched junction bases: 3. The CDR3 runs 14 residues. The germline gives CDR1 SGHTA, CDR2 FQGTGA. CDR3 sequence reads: CASSPGQGNSPLHF. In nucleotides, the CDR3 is TGTGCCAGCAGCCCCGGACAGGGGAATTCACCCCTCCACTTT.

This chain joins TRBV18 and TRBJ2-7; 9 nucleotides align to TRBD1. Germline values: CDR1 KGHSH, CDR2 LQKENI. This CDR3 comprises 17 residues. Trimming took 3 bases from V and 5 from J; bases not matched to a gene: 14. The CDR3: CASSPLATGTGHDEQYF. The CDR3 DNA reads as TGTGCCAGCTCACCCCTGGCGACCGGGACAGGGCACGACGAGCAGTACTTC.

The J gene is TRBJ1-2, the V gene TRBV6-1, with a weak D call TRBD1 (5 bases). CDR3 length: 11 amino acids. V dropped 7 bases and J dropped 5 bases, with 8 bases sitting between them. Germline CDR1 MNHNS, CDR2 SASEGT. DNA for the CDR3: TGTGCCAGCAATGGGGGGTATGGCTACACCTTC. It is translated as CASNGGYGYTF.

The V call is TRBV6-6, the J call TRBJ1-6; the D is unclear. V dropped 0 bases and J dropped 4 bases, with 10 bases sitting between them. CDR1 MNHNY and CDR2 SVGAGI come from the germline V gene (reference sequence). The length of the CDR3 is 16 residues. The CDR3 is CASSYSETVYNSPLHF. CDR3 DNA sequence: TGTGCCAGCAGTTACTCGGAGACGGTTTATAATTCACCCCTCCACTTT.

The CDR3 DNA is TGTGCCAGCAGTCTCGAGGGACAATATGGCTACACCTTC. It yields the protein CASSLEGQYGYTF. The V gene is TRBV6-1, the J gene TRBJ1-2, with D possibly matching TRBD1 (6 bases). Trimming removed 5 bases from V and 5 bases from J, with 12 bases in between. The CDR3 spans 13 residues. CDR1 and CDR2 (germline): MNHNS, SASEGT.

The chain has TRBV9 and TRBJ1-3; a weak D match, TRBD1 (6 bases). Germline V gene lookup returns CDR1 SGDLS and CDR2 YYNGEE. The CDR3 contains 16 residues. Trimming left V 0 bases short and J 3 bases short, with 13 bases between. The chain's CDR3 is CASSVALGGGGNTIYF. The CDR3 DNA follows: TGTGCCAGCAGCGTAGCTTTAGGGGGAGGTGGAAACACCATATATTTT.

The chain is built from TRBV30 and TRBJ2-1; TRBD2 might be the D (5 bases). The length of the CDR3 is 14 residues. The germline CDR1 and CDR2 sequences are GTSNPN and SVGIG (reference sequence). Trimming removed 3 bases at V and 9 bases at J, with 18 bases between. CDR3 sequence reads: CAWSPGNYQGEQFF. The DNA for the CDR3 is TGTGCCTGGAGCCCGGGGAACTACCAAGGTGAGCAGTTCTTC.

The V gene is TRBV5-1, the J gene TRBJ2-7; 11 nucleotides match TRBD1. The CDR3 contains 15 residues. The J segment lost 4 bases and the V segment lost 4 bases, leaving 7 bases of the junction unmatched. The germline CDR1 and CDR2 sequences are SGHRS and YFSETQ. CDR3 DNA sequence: TGCGCCAGCAGCGGAGGGACAGGGGGTCGATACGAGCAGTACTTC. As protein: CASSGGTGGRYEQYF.

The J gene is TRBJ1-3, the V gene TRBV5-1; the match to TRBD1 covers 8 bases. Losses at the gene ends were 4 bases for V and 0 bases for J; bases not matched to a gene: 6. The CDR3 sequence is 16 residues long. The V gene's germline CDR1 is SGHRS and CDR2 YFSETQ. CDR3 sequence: CASSQTGATSGNTIYF. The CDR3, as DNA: TGCGCCAGCAGCCAGACAGGGGCCACCTCTGGAAACACCATATATTTT.

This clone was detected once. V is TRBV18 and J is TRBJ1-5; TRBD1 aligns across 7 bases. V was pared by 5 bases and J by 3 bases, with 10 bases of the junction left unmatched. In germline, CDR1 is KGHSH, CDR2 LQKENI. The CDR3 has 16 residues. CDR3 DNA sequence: TGTGCCAGCTCATCCCCGACAGGGAACTACAATCAGCCCCAGCATTTT. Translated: CASSSPTGNYNQPQHF.

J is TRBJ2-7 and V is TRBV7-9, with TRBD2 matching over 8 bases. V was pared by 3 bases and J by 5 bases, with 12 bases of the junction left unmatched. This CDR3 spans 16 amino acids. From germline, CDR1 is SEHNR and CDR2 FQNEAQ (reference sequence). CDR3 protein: CASSLWQGLVKDEQYF. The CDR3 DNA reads TGTGCCAGCAGCTTGTGGCAGGGACTAGTAAAGGACGAGCAGTACTTC.